Following are 9 T cell receptor beta chains from one sample sequenced in a study of cytomegalovirus exposure and HLA in healthy donors. Both 60 Vbeta primers and 13 Jbeta primers went into the PCR. Clones were sequenced by immunoSEQ multiplex PCR, and TCRdb holds only the in-frame ones, with some missing. The sample contains roughly 150,000 clones, 75% of which appear only once. The sequenced material came from PBMCs. These receptors were collected from a woman aged 45-65 years in good health and CMV-seropositive.

This clone came up once. V gene TRBV2 combines with J gene TRBJ2-1, with 7 positions matching TRBD1. The V gene end was trimmed by 7 bases and the J gene end by 4 bases; junction bases not matched to a gene: 7. The CDR3 loop spans 14 amino acids. CDR1 is SNHLY, CDR2 FYNNEI, per germline. CDR3 sequence: CASTGGTVYNEQFF. The CDR3 DNA reads TGTGCCAGCACAGGGGGTACAGTATACAATGAGCAGTTCTTC. The full variable domain, completed using reference TRBV2 and TRBJ2-1, is EPEVTQTPSHQVTQMGQEVILRCVPISNHLYFYWYRQILGQKVEFLVSFYNNEISEKSEIFDDQFSVERPDGSNFTLKIRSTKLEDSAMYFCASTGGTVYNEQFFGPGTRLTVL.

V gene TRBV13 combines with J gene TRBJ2-3, with D perhaps TRBD1 (5 bases). The V end lost 2 bases, the J end lost 6 bases, and 15 bases lay between the germline ends. The CDR3 covers 15 residues. Germline V gene sequence: CDR1 PRHDT, CDR2 FYEKMQ (reference sequence). DNA for the CDR3: TGTGCCAGCAGCTTATGGGGCGCGGTGGGGGATACGCAGTATTTT. This encodes CASSLWGAVGDTQYF.

In this sample, this clone turned up once. This CDR3 reads CASSPGITGGGYTF. The CDR3 DNA reads TGTGCCAGCAGTCCCGGGATTACAGGGGGAGGCTACACCTTC. The chain has TRBV6-5 and TRBJ1-2; 8 positions match TRBD1. The CDR3 is made up of 14 amino acids. V trimming: 5 bases; J trimming: 8 bases; junction bases outside the gene matches: 10. The germline CDR1 and CDR2 sequences are MNHEY and SVGAGI.

This clone occurred once. This chain links TRBV11-2 with TRBJ2-3, with a possible D match to TRBD1 (6 bases). CDR3 length: 14 amino acids. Looked up from germline, CDR1 is SGHAT and CDR2 is FQNNGV. Trimming removed 3 bases at V and 5 bases at J, with 12 bases between. The CDR3 region has the DNA TGTGCCAGCAGCTTCGCAGGGGCGGGAGATACGCAGTATTTT. Residues: CASSFAGAGDTQYF.

This chain joins TRBV4-1 and TRBJ1-2; D perhaps matches TRBD1 (6 bases). Per germline, CDR1 MGHRA and CDR2 YSYEKL. The CDR3 is made up of 16 amino acids. Trimming took off 6 bases at V and 5 bases at J, with 22 bases between the two ends. This CDR3 is CASSDWDTTRGYGYTF. DNA for the CDR3: TGCGCCAGCAGTGATTGGGACACCACGCGAGGGTATGGCTACACCTTC.

This clone appeared a single time. CDR3 sequence: CASSLFGEGGTEAFF. In DNA, the CDR3 is TGTGCCAGCAGCTTGTTTGGGGAGGGTGGAACTGAAGCTTTCTTT. This chain links TRBV5-6 with TRBJ1-1, with D hard to call. The CDR3 covers 15 residues. Trimming took 1 base from V and 5 from J, leaving 15 bases between them. CDR1 is SGHDT, CDR2 YYEEEE, per germline.

About this clone: A junction end diverges from the germline sequence, so it may reflect a read error. The chain employs TRBV4-1 and TRBJ1-6, with 7 bases lining up with TRBD1. The CDR3 sequence is 17 residues long. From germline, CDR1 is MGHRA and CDR2 YSYEKL. DNA of the CDR3: TGCGCCTCGGGACAGCCAAAACTAGGCTCCAATAATTCACCCCTCCACTTT. It yields the protein CASGQPKLGSNNSPLHF.

V gene TRBV4-1 combines with J gene TRBJ2-3, with a possible D match to TRBD2 (6 bases). Germline assignment: CDR1 MGHRA and CDR2 YSYEKL. Trimming removed 0 bases at V and 0 bases at J, with 10 bases between. This CDR3 is 16 amino acids long. The CDR3 loop reads CASSQEGLGSTDTQYF. The CDR3 DNA follows: TGCGCCAGCAGCCAAGAGGGACTGGGTAGCACAGATACGCAGTATTTT.

This clone was seen just once. V usage is TRBV2 and J usage is TRBJ2-5; 9 bases line up with TRBD2. V was pared by 7 bases and J by 4 bases, with 10 bases of the junction left unmatched. This CDR3 comprises 15 residues. Germline-derived CDR1 and CDR2 are SNHLY and FYNNEI. The CDR3 DNA sequence: TGTGCCAGCATAGGAGTGGGCGGGGGGGGAGAGACCCAGTACTTC. It specifies CASIGVGGGGETQYF.